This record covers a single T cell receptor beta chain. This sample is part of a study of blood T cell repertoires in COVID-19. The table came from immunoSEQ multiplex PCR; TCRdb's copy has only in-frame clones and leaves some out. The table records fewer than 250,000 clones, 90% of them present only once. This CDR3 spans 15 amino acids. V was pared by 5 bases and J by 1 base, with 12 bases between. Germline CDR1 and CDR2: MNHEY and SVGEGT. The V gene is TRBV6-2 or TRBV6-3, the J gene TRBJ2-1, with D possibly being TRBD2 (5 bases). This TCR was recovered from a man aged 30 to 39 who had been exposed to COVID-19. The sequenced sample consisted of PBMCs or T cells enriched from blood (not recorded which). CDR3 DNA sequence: TGTGCCAGCAGTCCGAGCGGTTCATCCTACAATGAGCAGTTCTTC. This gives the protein CASSPSGSSYNEQFF.